The present TCR beta chain was sequenced within a study of T cell responses to AZD1222 COVID-19 vaccine. As for this clone: Its antigen is as yet unknown.

Clones were read by immunoSEQ multiplex PCR, and TCRdb kept only the in-frame ones, dropping some. The data show over 150,000 clones, 80% to 90% seen once. This CDR3 comprises 13 residues. The ends were cut back, 4 bases at V and 2 bases at J, with 11 bases in the middle. The germline V gene has CDR1 SQVTM and CDR2 ANQGSEA. Whole-study findings and limits: Reportedly, nearly half the spike-specific TCRs target unmutated variant regions. Spike-specific TCR repertoires showed rising breadth and depth after two AZD1222 doses. At baseline, just six AZD1222 recipients tested seropositive. Donors were mostly white British, more females; clonal diversity possibly underestimated.

This sequence joins TRBV29-1 and TRBJ1-2, with D possibly being TRBD1 (6 bases). Sequenced here: peripheral blood, sampled on day 0 of MenACWY control vaccination. This receptor was identified in an adult in good health. The CDR3 region is CSVAAGDNYGYTF. The CDR3 DNA reads TGCAGCGTTGCCGCAGGGGACAACTATGGCTACACCTTC.